The 27 T cell receptor beta chains presented below share a single source sample, sequenced in a study of glioma-infiltrating T cells after dendritic cell vaccination. Some clones are missing from TCRdb's copy, which holds only in-frame ones; the method was immunoSEQ multiplex PCR. Among fewer than 110,000 clones listed, approximately 80% were seen once. The material sequenced was blood, taken before dendritic cell vaccination. The receptors were sampled from a human donor with glioblastoma.

The chain uses TRBV10-3 and TRBJ1-1; D unclear. In germline, CDR1 is ENHRY, CDR2 SYGVKD. V dropped 1 base and J dropped 11 bases, with 14 bases sitting between them. The CDR3 is 13 residues long. The CDR3 nucleotides read TGTGCCATCAGTGAGTTTACGGGGTCCCAGGCTTTCTTT. It specifies CAISEFTGSQAFF.

V usage is TRBV5-4 and J usage is TRBJ2-4; possible D gene TRBD2, 7 bases. V dropped 0 bases and J dropped 7 bases, with 11 bases sitting between them. Germline V gene data show CDR1 as SGHNT and CDR2 as YYREEE (reference sequence). The CDR3 runs to 14 residues. CDR3 nucleotide sequence: TGTGCCAGCAGCTTGGAGGGGGGGCCGAACATTCAGTACTTC. Residues: CASSLEGGPNIQYF.

This clone was recorded a few times. This same CDR3 is encoded by further DNA sequences in the sample. The V gene is TRBV5-1, the J gene TRBJ2-5; 9 bases agree with TRBD2. V was pared by 3 bases and J by 5 bases, with 8 bases of the junction left unmatched. The CDR3 spans 15 residues. Germline assignment: CDR1 SGHRS and CDR2 YFSETQ. The CDR3 nucleotides are TGCGCCAGCAGCTGGGCGGGAGGGGGCAAGGAGACCCAGTACTTC. Translation: CASSWAGGGKETQYF.

The chain uses TRBV19 and TRBJ2-5; 8 nucleotides agree with TRBD1. The ends lost 1 base at V and 5 bases at J; junction bases unmatched: 6. CDR3 size: 15 residues. Germline CDR1 is LNHDA and CDR2 is SQIVND (reference sequence). The CDR3 DNA reads as TGTGCCAGTAGTATAGCGGCAGGGGGCATGGAGACCCAGTACTTC. This sequence encodes CASSIAAGGMETQYF.

This clone was seen only a few times. The V and J genes are TRBV6-1 and TRBJ2-3; TRBD2 matches at 12 bases. Germline V gene lookup returns CDR1 MNHNS and CDR2 SASEGT. V lost 7 bases, J lost 3 bases, and 5 bases stayed unmatched. The CDR3 is 15 amino acids. CDR3 bases: TGTGCCAGCATCCGGACTAGCGGGGTTACAGATACGCAGTATTTT. Encoded protein: CASIRTSGVTDTQYF.

V usage is TRBV30 and J usage is TRBJ1-1; 10 bases map to TRBD1. Trimming cost V 1 base and J 8 bases; bases outside gene matches: 7. Germline-derived CDR1 and CDR2 are GTSNPN and SVGIG (reference sequence). The CDR3 spans 14 residues. The CDR3 bases are TGTGCCTGGAGTGGGGGGACAGGGGCGGTCGAAGCTTTCTTT. This codes for CAWSGGTGAVEAFF. Complete variable domain (other parts from reference TRBV30 and TRBJ1-1): SQTIHQWPATLVQPVGSPLSLECTVEGTSNPNLYWYRQAAGRGLQLLFYSVGIGQISSEVPQNLSASRPQDRQFILSSKKLLLSDSGFYLCAWSGGTGAVEAFFGQGTRLTVV.

V is TRBV7-9 and J is TRBJ2-7; maybe TRBD1 (6 bases). V was shortened by 5 bases and J by 2 bases, with 16 bases between the two germline ends. CDR1 SEHNR and CDR2 FQNEAQ come from the germline V gene (reference sequence). The CDR3 runs 15 residues. CDR3: CASSQVGQGTYEQYF. The CDR3, as DNA: TGTGCCAGCAGCCAGGTGGGTCAGGGGACCTACGAGCAGTACTTC.

On this clone: This CDR3 is also generated by other DNA sequences in the sample. This chain joins TRBV13 and TRBJ2-5; TRBD2 aligns across 9 bases. Germline loops: CDR1 PRHDT, CDR2 FYEKMQ (reference sequence). The CDR3 loop spans 16 amino acids. The trim removed 0 bases at V and 2 bases at J, leaving 4 bases unmatched. The CDR3 DNA reads as TGTGCCAGCAGCTTAGGTCTTGCGGGGGGGCAAGAGACCCAGTACTTC. Protein: CASSLGLAGGQETQYF.

The chain joins TRBV7-3 to TRBJ2-7; 8 positions match TRBD1. The CDR3 sequence is 15 residues long. J was trimmed by 1 base and V by 5 bases; bases with no gene match: 7. In germline, CDR1 is SGHTA, CDR2 FQGTGA. CDR3 amino acids: CASSQGQGISYEQYF. The CDR3 bases are TGTGCCAGCAGCCAAGGACAGGGAATTTCCTACGAGCAGTACTTC.

The rearrangement uses TRBV5-5 and TRBJ2-3, with a tentative D call TRBD2 (5 bases). V was shortened by 1 base and J by 4 bases, with 10 bases between the two germline ends. This CDR3 spans 14 amino acids. Germline V gene lookup returns CDR1 SGHKS and CDR2 YYEKEE (reference sequence). The CDR3 DNA follows: TGTGCCAGCAGCTTGATCCCCGGGGCAGATACGCAGTATTTT. This encodes CASSLIPGADTQYF. Looking up the rest from reference TRBV5-5 and TRBJ2-3 gives the full variable domain: DAGVTQSPTHLIKTRGQQVTLRCSPISGHKSVSWYQQVLGQGPQFIFQYYEKEERGRGNFPDRFSARQFPNYSSELNVNALLLGDSALYLCASSLIPGADTQYFGPGTRLTVL.

A few counts support this clone. The V call is TRBV10-3, the J call TRBJ1-1; D gene uncertain. The V gene's germline CDR1 is ENHRY and CDR2 SYGVKD. This CDR3 region has 14 residues. V dropped 5 bases and J dropped 4 bases, with 14 bases sitting between them. In DNA, the CDR3 is TGTGCCATCAGTTCGGGATCCAAGAGCACTGAAGCTTTCTTT. Its translation is CAISSGSKSTEAFF.

This clone was recorded a few times. The chain links TRBV18 to TRBJ2-5; 10 nucleotides line up with TRBD1. V was clipped by 6 bases and J by 5 bases; unmatched bases: 12. This CDR3 is 16 amino acids long. Germline lookup yields CDR1 KGHSH and CDR2 LQKENI. The CDR3 is CASSQSTGQGTETQYF. The CDR3 nucleotides read TGTGCCAGCTCTCAATCTACGGGACAGGGGACGGAGACCCAGTACTTC. Variable domain in full (rest from reference TRBV18 and TRBJ2-5): NAGVMQNPRHLVRRRGQEARLRCSPMKGHSHVYWYRQLPEEGLKFMVYLQKENIIDESGMPKERFSAEFPKEGPSILRIQQVVRGDSAAYFCASSQSTGQGTETQYFGPGTRLLVL.

The V gene is TRBV30, the J gene TRBJ1-6; D is unclear. This CDR3 contains 12 residues. Germline V gene sequence: CDR1 GTSNPN, CDR2 SVGIG (reference sequence). Between the trimmed V and J ends, which lost 7 bases and 0 bases, there was a span of 4 bases. In DNA, the CDR3 is TGTGCCTTACTCTCCTATAATTCACCCCTCCACTTT. Its protein is CALLSYNSPLHF.

The rearrangement links TRBV4-1 to TRBJ1-4, with no clear D. Germline CDR1 is MGHRA and CDR2 is YSYEKL. The CDR3 has 13 residues. V dropped 1 base and J dropped 8 bases, with 8 bases sitting between them. The CDR3 DNA reads TGCGCCAGCAGCCAAGCGGTTGCGGAAAAACTGTTTTTT. Its protein is CASSQAVAEKLFF.

J is TRBJ1-2 and V is TRBV6-4; a possible D gene is TRBD1 (6 bases). Trimming took 0 bases from V and 7 from J, leaving 12 bases between them. The CDR3 sequence is 14 residues long. Germline CDR1 and CDR2: MRHNA and SNTAGT. The CDR3 sequence is CASSDSADRSGYTF. The CDR3 DNA is TGTGCCAGCAGTGACTCCGCCGACAGGTCTGGCTACACCTTC.

This chain uses TRBV2 with TRBJ1-5, with D possibly TRBD1 on 6 matching bases. Germline loops: CDR1 SNHLY, CDR2 FYNNEI. The CDR3 extends over 13 amino acids. V lost 7 bases to trimming and J lost 7 bases, with 14 bases between them. CDR3 DNA sequence: TGTGCCAGCACCCGGACAGAAAAGCAGCCCCAGCATTTT. Translated, it gives CASTRTEKQPQHF.

Here the CDR3 reads CASSPTSGGANYNEQFF. CDR3 sequence (DNA): TGTGCCAGCAGCCCGACTAGCGGGGGGGCTAACTACAATGAGCAGTTCTTC. The V and J genes are TRBV27 and TRBJ2-1; 14 bases line up with TRBD2. V lost 6 bases to trimming and J lost 3 bases; unmatched junction nucleotides: 7. CDR1 and CDR2 from the germline V gene are MNHEY and SMNVEV (reference sequence). The CDR3 extends over 17 amino acids.

This chain joins TRBV7-2 and TRBJ2-7; 8 bases align to TRBD1. CDR3 length: 15 amino acids. J was trimmed by 0 bases and V by 4 bases; bases with no gene match: 5. From germline, CDR1 is SGHTA and CDR2 FQGNSA. The CDR3 bases are TGTGCCAGCAGCTCGGACAGGGTCCTCTCCTACGAGCAGTACTTC. It specifies CASSSDRVLSYEQYF.

This clone turned up a few times. The gene calls are TRBV4-1 and TRBJ1-3, with 8 bases identical to TRBD1. The germline V gene has CDR1 MGHRA and CDR2 YSYEKL. The CDR3 has 17 residues. Trimming at V came to 4 bases and at J to 0 bases, leaving 8 bases not matched to a gene. The CDR3 region has the DNA TGCGCCAGCAGCCGTTTAATGACAGGGGTCTCTGGAAACACCATATATTTT. Amino acids: CASSRLMTGVSGNTIYF.

The chain uses TRBV11-3 and TRBJ2-7; TRBD1 matches 7 bases. J gave up 4 bases and V 5 bases, and 20 bases lay outside the gene matches. This CDR3 has 18 amino acids. Germline V CDR1 and CDR2: SGHNT, YENEEA. CDR3 loop: CASSPGTDRSFGVYEQYF. The CDR3 region has the DNA TGTGCCAGCAGCCCGGGAACGGACAGGTCTTTTGGGGTTTACGAGCAGTACTTC.

About this clone itself: At one end, the junction sequence differs from germline, possibly due to a read error. The chain has TRBV11-2 and TRBJ2-5; a weak D match, TRBD2 (5 bases). The CDR3 totals 13 residues. Looked up from germline, CDR1 is SGHAT and CDR2 is FQNNGV. CDR3 residues: CAGSLGSGETQYF. CDR3 coding DNA: TGTGCCGGCAGCTTAGGGAGTGGGGAGACCCAGTACTTC.

The CDR3 loop is CASSAGTGGWVAFF. CDR3 nucleotide sequence: TGTGCCAGCAGCGCCGGGACAGGGGGCTGGGTAGCTTTCTTT. The V gene is TRBV7-6, the J gene TRBJ1-1; 12 nucleotides line up with TRBD1. V gave up 5 bases and J gave up 10 bases; unmatched junction bases: 8. The CDR3 has 14 residues. The germline V gene encodes CDR1 SGHVS and CDR2 FNYEAQ.

The chain employs TRBV6-1 and TRBJ1-6; 7 nucleotides align to TRBD1. The V gene's germline CDR1 is MNHNS and CDR2 SASEGT. V dropped 1 base and J dropped 7; count of bases not matched to a gene: 1. This CDR3 has 14 residues. Written as DNA, the CDR3 is TGTGCCAGCAGTGAAGGACAGGGAAATTCACCCCTCCACTTT. Amino acid sequence: CASSEGQGNSPLHF.

This clone was detected only once. The gene calls are TRBV5-6 and TRBJ2-1; TRBD2 aligns across 10 bases. This CDR3 is built from 16 residues. The V and J ends lost 0 bases and 0 bases, in that order; junction bases with no gene match: 0. Germline values: CDR1 SGHDT, CDR2 YYEEEE. CDR3 DNA: TGTGCCAGCAGCTTGGAGCGGGGGGGCTCCTACAATGAGCAGTTCTTC. Translated: CASSLERGGSYNEQFF.

The V and J genes are TRBV7-2 and TRBJ2-7; TRBD1 agrees at 8 bases. The CDR3 is 15 residues long. J lost 0 bases, V lost 4 bases, and 5 bases had no gene match. Germline loops: CDR1 SGHTA, CDR2 FQGNSA. CDR3 coding DNA: TGTGCCAGCAGCTCGGACAGGGCAAGCTCCTACGAGCAGTACTTC. It codes for CASSSDRASSYEQYF.

The CDR3 sequence: CASSLVSNEEGTEAFF. Written as DNA, the CDR3 is TGTGCCAGCAGCTTAGTTTCCAACGAGGAAGGCACTGAAGCTTTCTTT. This rearrangement joins TRBV7-2 to TRBJ1-1; D ambiguous. Trimming stripped 1 base from V and 4 bases from J, with 16 bases between. Germline CDR1 reads SGHTA; CDR2 reads FQGNSA. CDR3 length equals 16 residues.

This chain uses TRBV12-2 with TRBJ2-7; the D call of TRBD1 is as the table states it, not checked on the DNA. TRBV12-2 is noted as a pseudogene. The CDR3 covers 16 residues. The CDR3: CASRRARQGARYEQYF. As DNA, the CDR3 is TGTGCAAGTCGCCGAGCCCGACAGGGGGCGCGGTACGAGCAGTACTTC.